This T cell receptor beta chain was identified in a study of blood T cell repertoires in COVID-19. As for the study in general: COVID-19 samples, acute and convalescent, were from the United States, Italy and Spain.

What the recovered Cohort 3 donors had was two negative PCRs, clearance, or symptom resolution. With 0 bases clipped from V and 5 bases from J, the junction kept 4 bases outside the gene matches. This CDR3 is built from 15 residues. Germline CDR1 reads SGHRS; CDR2 reads YFSETQ. Original analysis: How many nucleated cells were present was estimated from reference gene primer amplification. Clones were read by immunoSEQ multiplex PCR, and TCRdb kept only the in-frame ones, dropping some. The V and J calls and clone size were taken over from that table, and D and trimming were inferred from the DNA. The sample contains around 300,000 clones, more than 80% of which appear only once.

The sequence came from a woman aged 18-35 years who had recovered from COVID-19. The sample was PBMCs or T cells enriched from blood (not recorded which). The chain uses TRBV5-1 and TRBJ1-4; 7 nucleotides agree with TRBD1. CDR3 bases: TGCGCCAGCAGCTTGGCCGGGACAGAGAATGAAAAACTGTTTTTT. This gives the protein CASSLAGTENEKLFF.